This T cell receptor (beta chain) is drawn from a study of shared clonotypes between healthy human individuals (dated by TCRdb to 2018 to 2021). Study-level background: A couple of women and three men aged 18 to 49 years were included in the cohort. For each donor, CD4 naive and CD4 memory were each run on three plates, CD8 naive on two plates, and CD8 memory on one plate. To estimate repertoire size and how much clonotype sharing occurs between individuals, the study deeply sequenced the blood TCR repertoires of roughly 5 healthy adults. To increase sequencing depth and limit assay-specific biases, different laboratories used diverse techniques to prepare libraries and sequence TCR repertoires. Between about 0.85 and 8.9 billion PBMCs per donor were obtained by leukapheresis.

Using the deep immunoSEQ assay, TCR CDR3 regions were amplified from genomic DNA by multiplex PCR. Extracted genomic DNA from each cell subset was distributed evenly across all wells of several immunoSEQ 96-well plates, and each plate was treated as a replicate. For sorted subsets, around 200 ng genomic DNA, equal to about 30,000 T cell genomes, was loaded into each replicate PCR. Purified libraries were quantified with a Qubit 3.0 fluorometer, sized on a Bioanalyzer 2100, and re-quantified with the KAPA Library Quantification kit. Every immunoSEQ 96-well plate was sequenced on a dedicated single-read 150-cycle Illumina NextSeq 550 flow cell. In the paper's pipeline: Because only junctional sequences without quality scores were contained in the immunoSEQ output, filtering matching that applied to full-length reads could not be performed. Sequences were annotated with PyIR, a Python wrapper for IgBLAST v1.9, using IMGT germline references to assign V/J genes and CDR3. Reads were filtered out if the reads had weak V/J assignments (E-value above 1e-6), no CDR3, stop codons, out-of-frame junctions, or ambiguous translated residues. V3J clonotypes were defined as sequences sharing an identical inferred V gene, J gene, and CDR3 amino acid sequence. Percentage overlap between repertoires was computed as shared unique clonotypes divided by the size of the smaller repertoire. RTK rarefaction, the Chao1 estimator, and Recon v2.1 estimates of unobserved clonotypes were used to assess repertoire richness. For all TCRbeta clonotypes obtained by the gDNA method from a few donors, generation probabilities were computed with OLGA. In its TCRdb copy, this immuneACCESS table keeps in-frame sequences only and misses some clones. Where compared with another copy, unresolved V genes explain less than half of these, and the others have no known cause. Clone size and the V and J calls come from that table; the DNA yielded D and trimming. In all, the sample holds about 2.1 million clones, and approximately 92% of those were seen once. Jointly, the top ten make up more than 1.5% of the sample.

Broad study findings and their caveats: Sampling was limited to blood, and TCR repertoires in tissue likely differ from TCR repertoires in blood. Sharing across four donors was observed for around 5% of naive CD4, under 4% of naive CD8, 2% to 2.5% of memory CD4, and 0.4% of memory CD8 clonotypes. Even with the large sequencing depth, rarefaction of the sorted-subset datasets indicated that sequencing was incomplete. The small number of donors limited the genetic and exposure-history diversity represented. Pairwise subsampling indicated that sequencing depth was expected to affect the degree of clonotype sharing among donors. Naive subsets generally had larger estimated clonotype richness than memory subsets. Compared with non-shared clonotypes, the clonotypes found in all four sorted-subset donors had higher generation probabilities.

CD8 naive samples consisted of CD45RO-negative cells that were positively selected for CCR7, yielding a CD45RA+CCR7+ population without TemRA cells. The donors were healthy, HIV-negative adults with no recently reported acute infections or vaccinations. Only Caucasian adults living in Nashville, Tennessee, USA were represented among the donors. Blood was collected by leukapheresis, and PBMCs were isolated by Ficoll-Histopaque density gradient centrifugation and then cryopreserved in liquid nitrogen vapor phase. Purity and quantity of every magnetically sorted T cell population were checked by analytical flow cytometry. Genomic DNA was isolated from every sorted fraction and measured by UV absorbance on a Nanodrop 2000c. The CDR3, from cysteine to phenylalanine, totals 15 residues. CDR3 DNA is the only sequence kept; it has 45 bases, read in frame from the first base. V ends up 2 bases short and J 0 bases short, with an unmatched junction base count of 4. The germline V gene (reference sequence) specifies SGHNT as CDR1 and YYREEE as CDR2.

On this clone itself: The antigen it binds to is not known. One base away there is no much larger clone; base qualities are not given.

The sample taken for sequencing was naive CD8+ T cells from PBMCs. In light of the paper, this sample's cell subset or site label describes: CD45RA+CCR7+. This clonotype originated in a young man in good health. Some clones in this sample may be carry-over from other donors' samples. The chain uses TRBV5-4 and TRBJ2-7, and TRBD2 aligns with 8 junction nucleotides. The DNA sequence is TGTGCCAGCAGCTTCACCCTAGCGGGCTCCTACGAGCAGTACTTC. Translated, this gives CASSFTLAGSYEQYF. This CDR3, with the reference TRBV5-4 and TRBJ2-7 proteins standing in past its ends, gives the full variable domain ETGVTQSPTHLIKTRGQQVTLRCSSQSGHNTVSWYQQALGQGPQFIFQYYREEENGRGNFPPRFSGLQFPNYSSELNVNALELDDSALYLCASSFTLAGSYEQYFGPGTRLTVT.